This record concerns one T cell receptor beta chain sequence. The data were taken from a study of blood T cell repertoires in COVID-19. Study-wide context: Acute-phase and convalescent COVID-19 samples originated in the United States, Italy and Spain. From T cells, B-cell-depleted T cells, or PBMCs came the material, which was cDNA or gDNA.

In the original workflow: Reference gene primers were amplified, and this amplification served to estimate nucleated cell counts. Method: immunoSEQ multiplex PCR; TCRdb's copy keeps in-frame clones and lacks some. V, J and clone size reflect that table, while D and trimming were determined from the DNA. This sample has about 160,000 clones, with approximately 84% found just once. This CDR3 has 17 residues. The germline V gene encodes CDR1 MGHRA and CDR2 YSYEKL. With 4 bases clipped from V and 4 bases from J, the junction kept 6 bases outside the gene matches. Assignment of participants to cohorts was predicated upon participant-reported clinical history.

The chain links TRBV4-1 to TRBJ2-3, with 15 nucleotides matching TRBD2. Sample: PBMCs or T cells enriched from blood (not recorded which). The receptor's source is a woman in her forties with acute COVID-19. The DNA of the CDR3 is TGCGCCAGCAGCCCCGGGACTAGCGGGAGGTTTGCAGATACGCAGTATTTT. Translation gives CASSPGTSGRFADTQYF.